This T cell receptor beta chain emerged from a study of vaccination and CD4 T cells after COVID-19. In regard to this clonotype: The target antigen is unknown.

The sample's treatment: approximately nine-day PBMC culture with coronavirus spike peptide pools or control peptides (ViraFEST assay). ViraFEST enlarged antigen-specific T cell populations with peptide pools and afterwards sequenced TCRs. Germline CDR1 MDHEN, CDR2 SYDVKM. This CDR3 is built from 14 residues. The V and J ends lost 6 bases and 2 bases, in that order; junction bases with no gene match: 7. Sequenced with the Oncomine TCR Beta short-read assay was DNA taken from cultured CD4+ T cells. From the PCR reads, TCRdb called clonotypes with MiXCR, one entry per CDR3 protein. The table records over 15,000 distinct CDR3 sequences, approximately 31% of them present only once. Study outcomes and limitations: From a median of roughly 20 to 40, SARS-CoV-2-reactive clonotypes increased, though not significantly.

The sequence was obtained from a human donor with COVID-19. The chain joins TRBV28 to TRBJ2-7; TRBD1 agrees at 7 bases. The sample consisted of cultured CD4+ T cells from blood. CDR3 nucleotide sequence: TGTGCCAGCAGCGAGACAGGGACCACCTACGAGCAGTACTTC. The encoded protein is CASSETGTTYEQYF.